This note documents a single T cell receptor beta chain sequence. Its antigen is currently unknown. This sample is part of a study of vaccination effects on CD4 cells after COVID-19. Libraries were prepared by immunoSEQ multiplex PCR; TCRdb keeps only in-frame clonotypes and omits some of them. The table includes about 66,000 clones, about 80% detected once. Germline V gene sequence: CDR1 LNHDA, CDR2 SQIVND (reference sequence). The CDR3 has 19 amino acids. After removal of 9 bases from V and 0 bases from J, the junction contained 16 bases not matched to a gene. CD4+ T cells specific for antigen were expanded with viral peptide pools by the ViraFEST assay before sequencing. With roughly 10 days of culture completed, CD4+ T cells were isolated. Each person got two doses of an mRNA SARS-CoV-2 vaccine, BNT162b2 or mRNA-1273. The vaccine recipients had no prior SARS-CoV-2 infection, with negative nucleocapsid antibodies. Researchers swapped half the medium for IL-2 medium on both days 3 and 7.

The clonotype was recovered from a human donor who received a COVID-19 vaccine. V and J are TRBV19 and TRBJ1-5; 11 nucleotides line up with TRBD1. Sequences were derived from CD4+ T cells from PBMCs cultured with HCoV-OC43 spike peptides, sampled after COVID-19 vaccination. The sample's subset: HCoV-OC43 spike overlapping peptide pool stimulation. CDR3 sequence reads: CAREMAGQGVFHSNQPQHF. CDR3 sequence (DNA): TGTGCCAGGGAAATGGCGGGACAGGGGGTTTTTCATAGCAATCAGCCCCAGCATTTT.